This is a list of T cell receptor beta chains from one sample in a study of T cells in Graves' hyperthyroidism and ophthalmopathy. TCRdb analysed the multiplex PCR reads with MiXCR anew, one entry per CDR3 protein. The sample records hundreds of thousands of distinct CDR3 sequences, about two fifths being singletons. Sequencing input: blood. Receptor source: a man aged 18 to 29 with Graves' hyperthyroidism. CDR3s include the opening cysteine and the closing phenylalanine or tryptophan. Size is stated for part of the rows, as once, few or many counts, or as a class when the clone is expanded.

TRBJ1-6	TRBV3-1	few	CASSDTFYPNSPLHF
TRBJ1-5	TRBV19	few	CASSIVDRGRGQPQHF
TRBJ1-2	TRBV10-2	many	CASSEEDLGYTF
TRBJ2-7	TRBV7-9	many	CASSPPRGGRAYEQYF
TRBJ1-6	TRBV7-2	many	CASSHEGVAASPLHF
TRBJ2-6	TRBV7-6	NA	CASSLSPGLTF
TRBJ1-2	TRBV19	many	CASMPTGKYGYTF
TRBJ1-2	TRBV20-1	NA	CSARDWQGYTF
TRBJ1-6	TRBV9	NA	CASSVPPRGEDSPLHF
TRBJ2-7	TRBV7-9	many	CASSTTEGPYEQYF
TRBJ1-3	TRBV25-1	NA	CASSAIGRDSGNTIYF
TRBJ2-5	TRBV11-2	few	CASISRDRGYQETQYF
TRBJ1-1	TRBV5-1	few	CASSSWTGGNTEAFF
TRBJ2-7	TRBV7-9	many	CASSLSGTTYEQYF
TRBJ1-6	TRBV5-6	few	CASSLEPGSNNSPLHF
TRBJ1-1	TRBV7-9	many	CASSQDTNTEAFF
TRBJ2-7	TRBV7-9	few	CASSLIQTQPEQYF
TRBJ2-5	TRBV10-1	many	CASSGRFGEAQYF
TRBJ1-1	TRBV19	NA	CATRGLGKNTEAFF
TRBJ2-7	TRBV5-1	NA	CASSSSPGAGAVEQYF
TRBJ1-1	TRBV10-3	many	CAISGDTEAFF
TRBJ1-6	TRBV15	NA	CATSSTAFGTANSPLHF
TRBJ1-2	TRBV14	NA	CASSQARGGGYYGYTF
TRBJ2-7	TRBV7-9	NA	CASSLWTSGDEQYF
TRBJ1-5	TRBV7-2	NA	CAWGNRAASNQPQHF
TRBJ2-7	TRBV29-1	NA	CSVDRGEQYF
TRBJ2-5	TRBV7-3	NA	CASSLTNRQGPTETQYF
TRBJ2-5	TRBV5-1	few	CASSSQLAGGEETQYF
TRBJ2-5	TRBV10-3	few	CAISESTSIQETQYF
TRBJ2-7	TRBV2	NA	CASRSGAVHEQYF
TRBJ2-6	TRBV7-3	many	CASSLQGSAGGANVLTF
TRBJ1-4	TRBV20-1	NA	CSDIGQGDEKLFF
TRBJ1-1	TRBV10-3	NA	CAISPGTESNTEAFF
TRBJ1-2	TRBV19	many	CASSHTGTDGYTF
TRBJ1-1	TRBV12-3/TRBV12-4	NA	CASSLEVLGEAFF
TRBJ2-7	TRBV5-1	few	CASSLVYGLMHF
TRBJ2-2	TRBV19	many	CASSIPAGASGELFF
TRBJ2-5	TRBV11-2	NA	CASRVDRDGETQYF
TRBJ2-7	TRBV20-1	few	CSARTSGPYEQYF
TRBJ1-5	TRBV10-3	NA	CASSEALTGTGVANQPQHF
TRBJ1-6	TRBV7-9	NA	CASSSPMGDGNSPLHF
TRBJ2-7	TRBV2	NA	CASSSRTSRTYEQYF
TRBJ2-5	TRBV9	NA	CASSRTGTSGSGMETQYF
TRBJ2-5	TRBV12-3/TRBV12-4	NA	CASSSSKTQYF
TRBJ1-4	TRBV10-3	many	CAISESGGFIGGSEKLFF
TRBJ2-5	TRBV10-3	NA	CATSTGIFETQYF
TRBJ1-1	TRBV29-1	NA	CSVRVGSGRTEAFF